This T cell receptor (beta chain) is from a study of early T cells in non-severe SARS-CoV-2 infection. On the study more broadly: Sequenced material consisted of bulk RNA (from unsorted whole blood), and chains were unpaired. Study conclusions and caveats: VDJdb matching skewed toward anti-spike CD8 responses, missing private and CD4 specificities.

This clonotype showed up many times. Its specificity is not known. Unique molecular identifiers were attached to individual cDNA molecules. TCRdb re-called the 5' RACE reads with MiXCR, one entry per CDR3 protein. The sample includes fewer than 85,000 distinct CDR3 sequences, about 9.6% of them seen just once. CDR1 and CDR2 from the germline V gene are SGDLS and YYNGEE. The V and J ends lost 4 bases and 2 bases respectively, with 9 bases between them. There are 14 residues in the CDR3. This rearrangement joins TRBV9 to TRBJ2-2; D remains unclear. Sequenced input: whole blood. The sequence came from an adult who was a healthcare worker with PCR-confirmed SARS-CoV-2 infection or an uninfected control (not recorded which). CDR3 nucleotide sequence: TGTGCCAGCAGCCCGGCCCCTAACACCGGGGAGCTGTTTTTT. It encodes CASSPAPNTGELFF.